These 24 T cell receptor beta chains originate from one sample sequenced in a study of cytotoxic CD8 clonotypes in ibrutinib-treated CLL. The table came from immunoSEQ multiplex PCR; TCRdb's copy has only in-frame clones and leaves some out. The data hold 110,000 to 150,000 clones, with 70% to 80% observed a single time. Sequencing was performed on PBMCs, taken after 24 months of ibrutinib treatment. All receptors derive from a human donor with chronic lymphocytic leukemia.

The gene calls are TRBV19 and TRBJ1-2; 10 nucleotides agree with TRBD1. CDR1 and CDR2 (germline): LNHDA, SQIVND (reference sequence). This CDR3 comprises 14 residues. V trimming: 9 bases; J trimming: 1 base; junction bases outside the gene matches: 5. The chain's CDR3 is CASRDRGDNYGYTF. The CDR3, as DNA: TGTGCCAGCCGGGACAGGGGCGATAACTATGGCTACACCTTC. The full variable domain, rest sourced from reference TRBV19 and TRBJ1-2, is DGGITQSPKYLFRKEGQNVTLSCEQNLNHDAMYWYRQDPGQGLRLIYYSQIVNDFQKGDIAEGYSVSREKKESFPLTVTSAQKNPTAFYLCASRDRGDNYGYTFGSGTRLTVV.

This chain connects TRBV5-1 to TRBJ2-5; D is ambiguous. The germline V gene encodes CDR1 SGHRS and CDR2 YFSETQ. The CDR3 runs to 13 residues. Trimming stripped 0 bases from V and 3 bases from J, with 6 bases between. In DNA form, the CDR3 reads TGCGCCAGCAGCTTGGTCCGGGAAGAGACCCAGTACTTC. This translates into CASSLVREETQYF.

V and J are TRBV4-2 and TRBJ2-3; D remains ambiguous. Germline V gene sequence: CDR1 LGHNA, CDR2 YNFKEQ. The CDR3 has 15 residues. Trimming removed 5 bases at V and 2 bases at J, with 14 bases between. CDR3 DNA: TGTGCCAGCAGCTGGGGAACGACCCTCACAGATACGCAGTATTTT. It yields the protein CASSWGTTLTDTQYF.

This clone was seen only a few times. The V call is TRBV28, the J call TRBJ1-2, with TRBD1 matching over 7 bases. V shed 6 bases, J shed 2 bases, and the junction held 3 bases outside the gene matches. In germline, CDR1 is MDHEN, CDR2 SYDVKM. The length of the CDR3 is 13 residues. In nucleotides, the CDR3 is TGTGCCAGCAGGCTGGGACAGAACTATGGCTACACCTTC. Translated: CASRLGQNYGYTF.

The rearrangement uses TRBV9 and TRBJ2-3, with D unclear. V gave up 4 bases and J gave up 6 bases, with 12 bases separating them. In germline, CDR1 is SGDLS, CDR2 YYNGEE. This CDR3 is built from 13 residues. CDR3 sequence reads: CASSPLVADTQYF. In nucleotides, the CDR3 is TGTGCCAGCAGCCCCCTCGTGGCTGATACGCAGTATTTT.

This clone has more than one count but fewer than ten. J is TRBJ2-7 and V is TRBV25-1, with 10 bases that match TRBD2. There are 15 residues in the CDR3. Germline lookup yields CDR1 MGHDK and CDR2 SYGVNS. V was pared by 4 bases and J by 1 base, with 4 bases of the junction left unmatched. The CDR3 region is CASSAHSGGSYEQYF. CDR3 DNA: TGTGCCAGCAGTGCCCATAGCGGGGGGTCCTACGAGCAGTACTTC.

The table lists this clone with a few counts. The chain uses TRBV18 and TRBJ2-7; 8 bases match TRBD1. Germline CDR1 is KGHSH and CDR2 is LQKENI. J was trimmed by 0 bases and V by 3 bases; bases with no gene match: 10. The CDR3 runs to 17 residues. CDR3 region: CASSPPVTGAHSYEQYF. The CDR3 DNA reads as TGTGCCAGCTCACCTCCAGTGACAGGGGCTCACTCCTACGAGCAGTACTTC.

This clone appeared a single time. The chain couples TRBV18 to TRBJ2-7; tentative D call: TRBD1 (7 bases). Germline-derived CDR1 and CDR2 are KGHSH and LQKENI. V shed 3 bases and J shed 7 bases, with 22 bases lying between them. This CDR3 spans 16 amino acids. This chain's CDR3 is CASSPRGGRGVGEQYF. The CDR3 coding sequence is TGTGCCAGCTCACCCCGGGGTGGCAGGGGGGTCGGAGAGCAGTACTTC.

This chain uses TRBV28 with TRBJ1-2; D is uncertain. This CDR3 has 14 amino acids. Germline CDR1 and CDR2: MDHEN and SYDVKM. V lost 8 bases and J lost 3, with 16 bases in between. CDR3 region: CASLPSGPHYGYTF. The CDR3 DNA reads TGTGCCAGCCTCCCGAGCGGGCCCCACTATGGCTACACCTTC.

This clone was observed once. The V and J genes are TRBV27 and TRBJ2-7; D unresolved. Trimming cost V 8 bases and J 6 bases, with 20 bases left between them. Germline V gene lookup returns CDR1 MNHEY and CDR2 SMNVEV (reference sequence). The CDR3 runs to 14 residues. CDR3 region: CASGTDWWLREQYF. The DNA of the CDR3 is TGTGCCAGCGGAACGGATTGGTGGTTGCGCGAGCAGTACTTC.

The chain recombines TRBV27 with TRBJ1-6; D not certain. There are 17 residues in the CDR3. Germline values: CDR1 MNHEY, CDR2 SMNVEV (reference sequence). Trimming stripped 5 bases from V and 0 bases from J, with 14 bases between. The chain's CDR3 is CASSLDGESSYNSPLHF. DNA for the CDR3: TGTGCCAGCAGTCTGGACGGGGAGAGCTCCTATAATTCACCCCTCCACTTT.

The chain has TRBV7-2 and TRBJ2-5; 12 bases are a match to TRBD2. J gave up 7 bases and V 5 bases, and 11 bases lay outside the gene matches. CDR3 length equals 16 residues. Germline CDR1 and CDR2: SGHTA and FQGNSA. Here the CDR3 DNA reads TGTGCCAGCAGCCGGAGAGCTAGCGGGGGGGCGGGGACCCAGTACTTC. Translated, it gives CASSRRASGGAGTQYF. The complete variable domain, with remaining parts taken from reference TRBV7-2 and TRBJ2-5, reads GAGVSQSPSNKVTEKGKDVELRCDPISGHTALYWYRQSLGQGLEFLIYFQGNSAPDKSGLPSDRFSAERTGGSVSTLTIQRTQQEDSAVYLCASSRRASGGAGTQYFGPGTRLLVL.

The V and J genes are TRBV9 and TRBJ1-5; D remains unclear. This CDR3 spans 14 amino acids. The V end lost 0 bases, the J end lost 9 bases, and 13 bases lay between the germline ends. CDR1 is SGDLS and CDR2 is YYNGEE in the germline V gene. The CDR3 region has the DNA TGTGCCAGCAGCGTAGGGGAGGGCCTTTGGCCCCAGCATTTT. Its translation: CASSVGEGLWPQHF.

The rearrangement uses TRBV5-1 and TRBJ2-3, with 9 bases that match TRBD2. There are 16 residues in the CDR3. Germline V gene lookup returns CDR1 SGHRS and CDR2 YFSETQ. V lost 4 bases to trimming and J lost 2 bases; unmatched junction nucleotides: 8. CDR3 DNA sequence: TGCGCCAGCAGCCTAATTAGCGGGAGTAACACAGATACGCAGTATTTT. It specifies CASSLISGSNTDTQYF.

This clone came up a few times. This sequence joins TRBV21-1 and TRBJ2-7; TRBD1 is the table's D call, not checked against the DNA. TRBV21-1 is a pseudogene segment. The CDR3 is made up of 17 amino acids. The CDR3 spells CASSRGQYERETYEQYF. In DNA, the CDR3 is TGTGCCAGCAGCCGGGGACAGTACGAGAGGGAAACGTACGAGCAGTACTTC.

This CDR3 is CASSSEGQVNTEAFF. The CDR3 DNA follows: TGCGCCAGCAGCTCCGAGGGACAGGTGAACACTGAAGCTTTCTTT. This chain links TRBV5-1 with TRBJ1-1; 8 bases agree with TRBD1. The germline V gene has CDR1 SGHRS and CDR2 YFSETQ. CDR3 length: 15 amino acids. Trimming removed 3 bases from V and 0 bases from J; junction bases left unmatched: 4.

The V call is TRBV7-9, the J call TRBJ2-5; perhaps D is TRBD1 or TRBD2 (5 bases each). Trimming left V 1 base short and J 5 bases short, with 11 bases between. The CDR3 runs 14 residues. CDR1 is SEHNR and CDR2 is FQNEAQ in the germline V gene (reference sequence). The CDR3: CASSLGREFETQYF. DNA of the CDR3: TGTGCCAGCAGCTTAGGCAGGGAGTTCGAGACCCAGTACTTC.

CDR3 amino acids: CASSARLAGEGTQYF. CDR3 in DNA: TGTGCCAGCAGCGCCAGACTAGCGGGAGAGGGTACGCAGTATTTT. This chain links TRBV9 with TRBJ2-3, with 12 bases matching TRBD2. Looked up from germline, CDR1 is SGDLS and CDR2 is YYNGEE. Unmatched junction bases numbered 7, after V lost 3 bases and J lost 8 bases. The CDR3 is 15 residues long.

The chain uses TRBV4-2 and TRBJ2-3; no clear D gene. Per the germline V gene, CDR1 is LGHNA and CDR2 is YNFKEQ. The CDR3 has 14 residues. V lost 1 base to trimming and J lost 4 bases, with 9 bases between them. CDR3 DNA sequence: TGTGCCAGCAGCCAAGGAGAGGCGGCAGATACGCAGTATTTT. This encodes CASSQGEAADTQYF.

This clone was counted only a few times. It differs at one base from a far larger clone, so likely a read error. Other DNA variants within this sample encode the same CDR3. The V call is TRBV30, the J call TRBJ1-5; D might be TRBD1 (5 bases). The CDR3 totals 13 residues. CDR1 and CDR2 from the germline V gene are GTSNPN and SVGIG (reference sequence). The ends were cut back, 0 bases at V and 4 bases at J, with 7 bases in the middle. The CDR3 sequence: CAWSVGGNQPQHF. CDR3 sequence (DNA): TGTGCCTGGAGTGTTGGGGGAAATCAGCCCCAGCATTTT.

This chain links TRBV19 with TRBJ2-1; 11 bases fit TRBD2. Trimming cost V 3 bases and J 3 bases; bases outside gene matches: 1. This CDR3 is built from 15 residues. Germline lookup yields CDR1 LNHDA and CDR2 SQIVND (reference sequence). CDR3 sequence (DNA): TGTGCCAGTAGTATGGGGACTAGCGGCTACAATGAGCAGTTCTTC. Amino acids: CASSMGTSGYNEQFF.

The chain links TRBV7-2 to TRBJ1-1; D not resolved. V dropped 5 bases and J dropped 3 bases, with 10 bases sitting between them. Germline V gene lookup returns CDR1 SGHTA and CDR2 FQGNSA. The CDR3 contains 13 residues. CDR3 nucleotide sequence: TGTGCCAGCAGCCCCCCTGGAGACACTGAAGCTTTCTTT. Protein product: CASSPPGDTEAFF.

The CDR3, as DNA: TGTGCCAGCAGCTTGGGGGAGCGGGGAGAGACCCAGTACTTC. Its protein is CASSLGERGETQYF. V and J are TRBV5-6 and TRBJ2-5; 7 positions match TRBD2. CDR3 length equals 14 residues. From germline, CDR1 is SGHDT and CDR2 YYEEEE. Trimming cost V 0 bases and J 4 bases; bases outside gene matches: 3.

The chain joins TRBV7-2 to TRBJ1-6, with a possible D match to TRBD1 (6 bases). The CDR3 spans 13 residues. Trimming took off 5 bases at V and 11 bases at J, with 13 bases between the two ends. CDR1 is SGHTA, CDR2 FQGNSA, per germline. This CDR3 is CASSPRGGPPLHF. The CDR3 DNA reads TGTGCCAGCAGCCCCCGGGGGGGGCCACCCCTCCACTTT.